This is a list of T cell receptor beta chains from one sample in a study of blood T cell repertoires in COVID-19. TCRdb's table, derived via immunoSEQ multiplex PCR, lists solely in-frame clones and lacks some. Among 100,000 or so clones listed, around nine tenths were seen once. The sequencing input was peripheral blood. The source is a man aged 50-59 years with active or convalescent COVID-19. The CDR3 runs from the conserved cysteine through the conserved F or W. D genes are given only for firm matches. Rows give clone size only sometimes, using once, few, many, or a class for an expanded clone.

size,D,J,V,length,DNA,CDR3
.,TRBD1,TRBJ1-5,TRBV20-1,16,TGCAGTGCTAGTCGGAGTGACCGACAGGGGAGTCAGCCCCAGCATTTT,CSASRSDRQGSQPQHF
.,.,TRBJ2-5,TRBV11-2,13,TGTGCCAGCAGCTTAGGAGATCGGGAGACCCAGTACTTC,CASSLGDRETQYF
few,TRBD1,TRBJ1-5,TRBV19,14,TGTGCCAGTAGTATAACAGGGGCCAATCAGCCCCAGCATTTT,CASSITGANQPQHF
.,.,TRBJ2-3,TRBV2,12,TGTGCCAGCAGTGTCCAAGCCGATACGCAGTATTTT,CASSVQADTQYF
.,TRBD1,TRBJ1-2,TRBV27,13,TGTGCCAGCAGTCCGGGACAGGGCTATGGCTACACCTTC,CASSPGQGYGYTF
.,.,TRBJ2-2,TRBV2,12,TGTGCCAGCAGAGGTAGGAGCGGGGAGCTGTTTTTT,CASRGRSGELFF
.,TRBD1,TRBJ2-1,TRBV3-1/TRBV3-2,15,TGTGCCAGCACGATACGACAGGGTGCCTACAATGAGCAGTTCTTC,CASTIRQGAYNEQFF
.,.,TRBJ1-6,TRBV7-8,17,TGTGCCAGCAGTCCCCCCCCACATCCGTCCTATAATTCACCCCTCCACTTT,CASSPPPHPSYNSPLHF
.,.,TRBJ1-6,TRBV6-5,15,TGTGCCAGCACGCTGGGGACATCGGCTAATTCACCCCTCCACTTT,CASTLGTSANSPLHF
.,TRBD2,TRBJ2-3,TRBV5-4,16,TGTGCCAGCAGGACGCAACTAGCGGTTAGCACAGATACGCAGTATTTT,CASRTQLAVSTDTQYF
.,TRBD1,TRBJ1-3,TRBV18,15,TGTGCCAGCTCCGGACAGGGAAACTCTGGAAACACCATATATTTT,CASSGQGNSGNTIYF
.,.,TRBJ1-1,TRBV7-2,14,TGTGCCAGCAGCTTGGGCCCAATAAACACTGAAGCTTTCTTT,CASSLGPINTEAFF
few,TRBD1,TRBJ2-1,TRBV29-1,10,TGCAGCGTCTTGGACAGGGAGCAGTTCTTC,CSVLDREQFF
.,TRBD1,TRBJ1-3,TRBV3-1/TRBV3-2,13,TGTGCCAGCAACAGGGGAGCGGGAAACACCATATATTTT,CASNRGAGNTIYF
.,.,TRBJ2-3,TRBV24-1,16,TGTGCCACCAGTGATTTCACAGGTACTAGCACAGATACGCAGTATTTT,CATSDFTGTSTDTQYF
.,.,TRBJ2-7,TRBV10-1,13,TGCGCCAGCAGTGAGGCGGACTCCTACGAGCAGTACTTC,CASSEADSYEQYF
.,.,TRBJ2-1,TRBV25-1,14,TGTGCCAGCAGTGAAGCACAGATTTACAATGAGCAGTTCTTC,CASSEAQIYNEQFF
.,.,TRBJ2-3,TRBV5-1,14,TGCGCCAGCAGCTTGGGACTCCGAGGAGATACGCAGTATTTT,CASSLGLRGDTQYF
many,.,TRBJ2-5,TRBV2,14,TGTGCCAGCAGTGAAGCGTCCCGCGGAGAGACCCAGTACTTC,CASSEASRGETQYF